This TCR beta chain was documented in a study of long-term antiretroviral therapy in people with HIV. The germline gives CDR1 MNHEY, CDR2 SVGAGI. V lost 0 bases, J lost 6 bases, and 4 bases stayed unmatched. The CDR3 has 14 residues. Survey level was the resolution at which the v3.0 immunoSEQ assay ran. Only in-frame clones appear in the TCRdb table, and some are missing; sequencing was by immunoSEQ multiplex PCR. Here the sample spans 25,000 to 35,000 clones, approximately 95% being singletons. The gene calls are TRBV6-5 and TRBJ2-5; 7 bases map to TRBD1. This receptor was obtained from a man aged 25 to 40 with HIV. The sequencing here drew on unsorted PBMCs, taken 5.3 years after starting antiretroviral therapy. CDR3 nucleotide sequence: TGTGCCAGCAGTTACTCAGGGGGCCAGAAGACCCAGTACTTC. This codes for CASSYSGGQKTQYF.